This TCR beta chain was recovered during a study of OX40 agonist ivuxolimab in advanced cancers. Here immunoSEQ multiplex PCR was the method, and the copy in TCRdb shows in-frame clones only, minus some. The repertoire holds around 26,000 clones, with around 81% as singletons. There are 15 residues in the CDR3. The V and J ends lost 6 bases and 4 bases respectively, with 15 bases between them. Per germline, CDR1 MNHNS and CDR2 SASEGT. This chain connects TRBV6-1 to TRBJ1-4; unclear D gene. Material: CD4+ or CD8+ T cells sorted from blood, obtained in a trial of the OX40 agonist ivuxolimab. This TCR derives from an adult with an advanced solid tumor such as melanoma, head and neck, liver or kidney cancer. The CDR3 sequence: CASRIRNWGNEKLFF. The CDR3 DNA reads as TGTGCCAGCAGGATCAGAAACTGGGGTAATGAAAAACTGTTTTTT.